Sequencing of this T cell receptor (beta chain) was carried out in a study of cytomegalovirus exposure and HLA in healthy donors. General study points: Donors belonging to an Asian-associated ancestry cluster reportedly showed fewer N-insertions in productive TCRs than the 666-donor mean, according to what a later analysis found. Later analysis found that TCR beta chains associated with HLA were more clonally expanded than other, equally common chains. V- and J-gene trimming of TCR beta was linked (in a later analysis) to a missense DCLRE1C variant. In vitro assays verified that three CMV-associated chains recognized CMV antigens specifically.

For this clone: Its target is unknown.

With 60 Vbeta and 13 Jbeta primers, the PCR was carried out. The protocol was immunoSEQ multiplex PCR, while the TCRdb copy is restricted to in-frame clones and leaves out a portion. The sample lists about 190,000 clones; approximately 80% were seen once. The CDR3 consists of 12 residues. Germline V lookup: CDR1 SGDLS, CDR2 YYNGEE. V was shortened by 3 bases and J by 4 bases, with 7 bases between the two germline ends. The V gene is TRBV9, the J gene TRBJ2-5; D is unresolved. The sequence came from a woman between 25 and 40 years old in good health and CMV-seronegative. The sample comprised PBMCs. CDR3 region: CASSATGETQYF. CDR3 in DNA: TGTGCCAGCAGCGCCACCGGAGAGACCCAGTACTTC.